A selection of T cell receptor beta chains follows, all from one sample in a study of monozygotic twins with inflammatory bowel disease. TCRdb re-called the 5' RACE reads and gives one entry per CDR3 protein, without DNA. Its clone listing holds about 440,000 distinct CDR3 sequences. The specimen was blood. The receptor source for this set is a human donor with ulcerative colitis or Crohn's disease, or a healthy co-twin of an affected twin (not recorded which). The CDR3 runs from the conserved cysteine through the conserved F or W. Each record gives: V gene, J gene, CDR3 protein.

v_gene: TRBV20-1; j_gene: TRBJ2-3; CDR3aa: CSAHPPSGRVGDTQYF
v_gene: TRBV5-1; j_gene: TRBJ2-7; CDR3aa: CASSNQSPPWEQYF
v_gene: TRBV2; j_gene: TRBJ1-2; CDR3aa: CASTLGGGASGYTF
v_gene: TRBV5-5; j_gene: TRBJ2-1; CDR3aa: CASSFQGSFEQFF
v_gene: TRBV5-6; j_gene: TRBJ2-5; CDR3aa: CASSFLGSLAQYF
v_gene: TRBV6-2/TRBV6-3; j_gene: TRBJ2-7; CDR3aa: CASSGQTNSYEQYF
v_gene: TRBV12-2; j_gene: TRBJ2-3; CDR3aa: CASPRGTRSTDTQYF
v_gene: TRBV5-1; j_gene: TRBJ2-1; CDR3aa: CASSSGPRESSYNEQFF
v_gene: TRBV6-5; j_gene: TRBJ2-2; CDR3aa: CASSSPILAGGLNTGELFF
v_gene: TRBV12-3/TRBV12-4; j_gene: TRBJ1-1; CDR3aa: CASSRGQPLGEAFF
v_gene: TRBV6-5; j_gene: TRBJ1-2; CDR3aa: CASSYSRQAPTYGYTF
v_gene: TRBV4-3; j_gene: TRBJ2-1; CDR3aa: CASSLFLGVNEQFF
v_gene: TRBV5-1; j_gene: TRBJ2-1; CDR3aa: CASSLGVAGGQEFF
v_gene: TRBV18; j_gene: TRBJ1-6; CDR3aa: CASSPGVTDSPLHF
v_gene: TRBV20-1; j_gene: TRBJ1-2; CDR3aa: CSASRANYGYTF
v_gene: TRBV4-2; j_gene: TRBJ2-5; CDR3aa: CASSQARTSGQETQYF
v_gene: TRBV20-1; j_gene: TRBJ2-1; CDR3aa: CSVKAQTASNEQFF
v_gene: TRBV24-1; j_gene: TRBJ2-3; CDR3aa: CATSDPRVGEGTDTQYF
v_gene: TRBV20-1; j_gene: TRBJ2-7; CDR3aa: CSARDRREGHYEQYF
v_gene: TRBV6-1; j_gene: TRBJ1-5; CDR3aa: CASSEGTLSNQPQHF
v_gene: TRBV29-1; j_gene: TRBJ1-4; CDR3aa: CSVEGTPDGGEKLFF
v_gene: TRBV4-3; j_gene: TRBJ1-6; CDR3aa: CASSQVDIGRVKDNSPLHF
v_gene: TRBV7-9; j_gene: TRBJ1-1; CDR3aa: CASTPSSVVLGTEAFF
v_gene: TRBV7-9; j_gene: TRBJ2-1; CDR3aa: CASSKRGALAFF
v_gene: TRBV20-1; j_gene: TRBJ2-7; CDR3aa: CSARAPGGQGYEQYF
v_gene: TRBV7-3; j_gene: TRBJ1-1; CDR3aa: CASSPNTYTEAFF
v_gene: TRBV7-9; j_gene: TRBJ2-7; CDR3aa: CASSPWTESYEQYF
v_gene: TRBV7-8; j_gene: TRBJ1-1; CDR3aa: CASSLAEGQMNTEAFF
v_gene: TRBV2; j_gene: TRBJ1-2; CDR3aa: CASSEALRGSRYGYTF
v_gene: TRBV7-9; j_gene: TRBJ1-1; CDR3aa: CASSSGDSMNTEAFF
v_gene: TRBV28; j_gene: TRBJ2-3; CDR3aa: CASSSRQGKGTDTQYF
v_gene: TRBV28; j_gene: TRBJ1-1; CDR3aa: CASGGLNTEAFF
v_gene: TRBV24-1; j_gene: TRBJ2-1; CDR3aa: CATSTSGTRANEQFF
v_gene: TRBV24-1; j_gene: TRBJ2-1; CDR3aa: CATSEGGRNEQFF
v_gene: TRBV7-2; j_gene: TRBJ1-1; CDR3aa: CASSLATGFTEAFF
v_gene: TRBV5-5; j_gene: TRBJ1-5; CDR3aa: CASSLVASNQPQHF
v_gene: TRBV29-1; j_gene: TRBJ2-1; CDR3aa: CSADRGPVNEQFF
v_gene: TRBV7-7; j_gene: TRBJ2-2; CDR3aa: CASSPSGTTGELLF
v_gene: TRBV4-2; j_gene: TRBJ2-1; CDR3aa: CASSQIGLALRDEQFF
v_gene: TRBV12-3/TRBV12-4; j_gene: TRBJ1-2; CDR3aa: CASSSTGLDYGYTF
v_gene: TRBV6-6; j_gene: TRBJ2-1; CDR3aa: CASTVDLYNEQFF
v_gene: TRBV3-1; j_gene: TRBJ2-2; CDR3aa: CASSQEGEQGYNTGELFF
v_gene: TRBV29-1; j_gene: TRBJ1-6; CDR3aa: CSVSTGGDSPLHF
v_gene: TRBV5-1; j_gene: TRBJ2-1; CDR3aa: CASSLEAAEQFF
v_gene: TRBV4-2; j_gene: TRBJ1-2; CDR3aa: CASSQGGEDSSYGYTF
v_gene: TRBV7-2; j_gene: TRBJ2-2; CDR3aa: CASSLVGTPPGELFF
v_gene: TRBV7-9; j_gene: TRBJ2-7; CDR3aa: CASSFDRGGRLTYEQYF
v_gene: TRBV10-3; j_gene: TRBJ1-3; CDR3aa: CAIRQGTGNTIYF
v_gene: TRBV7-2; j_gene: TRBJ2-5; CDR3aa: CASSFGVRVETQYF
v_gene: TRBV20-1; j_gene: TRBJ1-5; CDR3aa: CSARDQGFNQPQHF